This TCR beta chain was sequenced in a study of T cells expressing NK-cell markers. Turning to the study itself: Sequencing of TCR beta repertoires drew on sorted CD3+CD56+NKG2C+, CD3+CD56+NKG2C- and CD3+CD56-NKG2C+ T cells. Findings and limits, study-wide: Topping the CD3+CD56-NKG2C+ fraction as well were these clonotypes, in a handful of donors.

CDR3 length: 13 amino acids. A word on this clonotype: The antigen remains unidentified.

TCRdb re-called the 5' RACE reads and catalogs CDR3 proteins one per entry, DNA excluded. The sample holds fewer than 550,000 distinct CDR3 sequences. The origin of this receptor is a woman in her forties or fifties in good health. The sample comprised blood T cells: a sorted CD56 or NKG2C T cell subset, CD4+ or CD8+ T cells, or bulk PBMC T cells (not recorded which). The chain links TRBV12-3 or TRBV12-4 to TRBJ2-7; without DNA, the TCRdb call of TRBD2 cannot be checked. CDR3 region: CASSRPSLDEQYF.